Below are 16 T cell receptor beta chains sequenced from a single sample in a study of blood T cells in healthy people across ages. Combining a sample-barcoded 5' primer with a J-beta primer mix, a second PCR ran for roughly 7 to 12 cycles. TCRdb ran MiXCR on the 5' RACE reads and lists one entry per CDR3 protein. The table lists 950,000 to 1,200,000 distinct CDR3 sequences, approximately 38% of them singletons. Sequencing input: blood. These receptors were taken from a man aged 18 to 30 in good health.

In its sample, this clonotype was seen many times. The rearrangement uses TRBV20-1 and TRBJ2-7; tentative D call: TRBD2 (6 bases). The V end was cut by 5 bases, the J end by 5 bases, with 25 bases between. Per the germline V gene, CDR1 is DFQATT and CDR2 is SNEGSKA (reference sequence). This CDR3 is 16 amino acids long. The CDR3 DNA reads as TGCAGTGCTCCCACCGCGGGCGGGGTTATTACAAACGAGCAGTACTTC. It codes for CSAPTAGGVITNEQYF.

This clonotype was found a few times. The V call is TRBV20-1, the J call TRBJ2-1; perhaps D is TRBD1 or TRBD2 (6 bases each). CDR3 length: 18 residues. CDR1 and CDR2 (germline): DFQATT, SNEGSKA (reference sequence). V lost 2 bases, J lost 4 bases, and 24 bases lay in between. DNA for the CDR3: TGCAGTGCTAGACTGGTCGGGGGCGAATATCTCGTATACAATGAGCAGTTCTTC. Translating gives CSARLVGGEYLVYNEQFF.

The V call is TRBV6-6, the J call TRBJ2-2; D possibly uses TRBD1 or TRBD2 (6 bases each). CDR1 MNHNY and CDR2 SVGAGI come from the germline V gene (reference sequence). With 1 base removed from V and 5 bases from J, the gap between germline ends came to 11 bases. The CDR3 has 15 amino acids. CDR3 coding DNA: TGTGCCAGCAGTTACTGGGGGGCGGAAACCGGGGAGCTGTTTTTT. The encoded protein is CASSYWGAETGELFF.

The gene calls are TRBV12-3 or TRBV12-4 and TRBJ1-5, with D hard to call. This CDR3 has 14 residues. The V gene lost 5 bases and the J gene lost 6 bases, with 14 bases spanning the gap. CDR3 sequence: CASSHRERAQPQHF. The CDR3 coding sequence is TGTGCCAGCAGTCACCGGGAGAGGGCTCAGCCCCAGCATTTT.

The rearrangement joins TRBV9 to TRBJ2-1; tentative D call: TRBD1 (6 bases). Germline CDR1 reads SGDLS; CDR2 reads YYNGEE. Trimming pared 2 bases from V and 9 bases from J, leaving 21 bases between. The CDR3 runs 16 residues. CDR3 coding DNA: TGTGCCAGCAGCGTGGGGATAATACAGGGTCGGGGTGAGCAGTTCTTC. This translates into CASSVGIIQGRGEQFF.

V and J are TRBV5-1 and TRBJ2-2; 8 nucleotides match TRBD1. Germline lookup yields CDR1 SGHRS and CDR2 YFSETQ. The CDR3 consists of 13 residues. V lost 4 bases, J lost 7 bases, and 3 bases stayed unmatched. The CDR3 DNA reads as TGCGCCAGCAGCCTGGACAGGGTCGGGGAGCTGTTTTTT. Protein product: CASSLDRVGELFF.

This clonotype turned up a few times. This chain connects TRBV4-1 to TRBJ2-7; D unclear. The V gene lost 3 bases and the J gene lost 2 bases, with 11 bases spanning the gap. CDR1 MGHRA and CDR2 YSYEKL come from the germline V gene. The CDR3 covers 14 residues. CDR3 sequence: CASSQANGPYEQYF. The CDR3 DNA reads as TGCGCCAGCAGCCAGGCAAATGGTCCCTACGAGCAGTACTTC.

The genes are TRBV6-1 and TRBJ1-2; the D is unclear. CDR1 is MNHNS, CDR2 SASEGT, per germline. V lost 2 bases to trimming and J lost 6 bases, with 4 bases between them. The CDR3 loop spans 11 amino acids. This CDR3 is CASSEWDGYTF. CDR3 nucleotides: TGTGCCAGCAGTGAATGGGATGGCTACACCTTC.

This chain links TRBV7-9 with TRBJ2-5; D gene ambiguous. The CDR3 covers 15 residues. Germline V gives CDR1 SEHNR, CDR2 FQNEAQ (reference sequence). Trimming left V 5 bases short and J 4 bases short, with 17 bases between. The CDR3 loop reads CASSPRLVALETQYF. The DNA of the CDR3 is TGTGCCAGCAGCCCCCGGCTCGTGGCCCTAGAGACCCAGTACTTC.

V gene TRBV2 combines with J gene TRBJ2-1; TRBD1 is a possible D gene (6 bases). From germline, CDR1 is SNHLY and CDR2 FYNNEI. The CDR3 is made up of 14 amino acids. V was trimmed by 4 bases and J by 3 bases, leaving 10 bases between them. In DNA form, the CDR3 reads TGTGCCAGCAGTGCGTTGACAGGCTACAATGAGCAGTTCTTC. It yields the protein CASSALTGYNEQFF.

A few counts support this clonotype. The chain links TRBV20-1 to TRBJ2-2, with D possibly TRBD2 on 5 matching bases. With 0 bases removed from V and 2 bases from J, the gap between germline ends came to 16 bases. The V gene's germline CDR1 is DFQATT and CDR2 SNEGSKA (reference sequence). The CDR3 extends over 17 amino acids. CDR3 in amino acids: CSARDTVAGSNTGELFF. The CDR3 DNA follows: TGCAGTGCTAGAGATACGGTTGCGGGCAGCAACACCGGGGAGCTGTTTTTT.

J is TRBJ1-2 and V is TRBV3-1, with 9 bases fitting TRBD1. The CDR3 is 15 residues long. Germline-derived CDR1 and CDR2 are LGHDT and YNNKEL (reference sequence). V shed 2 bases, J shed 3 bases, and the junction held 4 bases outside the gene matches. CDR3 protein: CASSQRDRDYYGYTF. The CDR3 nucleotides read TGTGCCAGCAGCCAAAGGGACAGGGATTACTATGGCTACACCTTC.

This clonotype was observed a few times. CDR3 in amino acids: CASSLGSGGYEQYF. The CDR3 DNA reads as TGTGCCAGCAGCTTAGGTAGCGGGGGCTACGAGCAGTACTTC. The rearrangement uses TRBV11-2 and TRBJ2-5, with 9 bases identical to TRBD2. Judging by the DNA end, TRBJ2-7 fits better; the J call may be wrong. CDR1 and CDR2 from the germline V gene are SGHAT and FQNNGV. CDR3 size: 14 residues.

J is TRBJ1-2 and V is TRBV12-3 or TRBV12-4; D is unclear. V was clipped by 3 bases and J by 4 bases, with 12 bases between them. CDR3 size: 14 residues. Written as DNA, the CDR3 is TGTGCCAGCAGTTTCGGAGGGTCAAGCTATGGCTACACCTTC. This translates into CASSFGGSSYGYTF.

The chain couples TRBV10-3 to TRBJ2-1; TRBD2 matches 10 bases. The germline gives CDR1 ENHRY, CDR2 SYGVKD. CDR3 length: 15 amino acids. Trimming took 7 bases from V and 2 from J; bases not matched to a gene: 5. CDR3 sequence: CAITQTSGPYNEQFF. The CDR3 DNA sequence: TGTGCCATCACCCAGACTAGCGGGCCCTACAATGAGCAGTTCTTC.

The chain has TRBV12-3 or TRBV12-4 and TRBJ2-3; TRBD2 matches 8 bases. This CDR3 spans 15 amino acids. Trimming cost V 6 bases and J 5 bases; bases outside gene matches: 10. CDR3 sequence (DNA): TGTGCCAGCAGAGCCCCGGGGGGGCCCAGAGATACGCAGTATTTT. Amino acid sequence: CASRAPGGPRDTQYF.